This paragraph reports one T cell receptor beta chain. Its antigen is unknown. This specimen comes from a study of beta chain features in type 1 diabetes. Expressed TCRB transcripts were sequenced because the isolated RNA had all been reverse transcribed beforehand. Samples of naive, central memory and regulatory T cells yielded a mean of about 3.9 million reads. TCRdb's table, derived via immunoSEQ multiplex PCR, lists solely in-frame clones and lacks some. Found here are around 250,000 clones, more than 11% of them singletons; the top ten hold around 0.019%. Study-level results: Among type 1 diabetes patients, VDJ junctions had fewer insertions and more deletions. People with Type 1 diabetes carried modestly yet significantly shorter TCRB CDR3s in all four CD4+ subsets.

Material: naive CD4+ T cells from blood. The TCR was taken from a man aged 25 to 40 with type 1 diabetes.

The CDR3 sequence: CASSRGQYNEQFF. DNA of the CDR3: TGTGCCAGCAGTCGAGGACAGTACAATGAGCAGTTCTTC. The chain joins TRBV6-6 to TRBJ2-1; tentatively, D is TRBD1 (6 bases). This CDR3 is built from 13 residues. V was shortened by 5 bases and J by 4 bases, with 9 bases between the two germline ends. Germline lookup yields CDR1 MNHNY and CDR2 SVGAGI (reference sequence).